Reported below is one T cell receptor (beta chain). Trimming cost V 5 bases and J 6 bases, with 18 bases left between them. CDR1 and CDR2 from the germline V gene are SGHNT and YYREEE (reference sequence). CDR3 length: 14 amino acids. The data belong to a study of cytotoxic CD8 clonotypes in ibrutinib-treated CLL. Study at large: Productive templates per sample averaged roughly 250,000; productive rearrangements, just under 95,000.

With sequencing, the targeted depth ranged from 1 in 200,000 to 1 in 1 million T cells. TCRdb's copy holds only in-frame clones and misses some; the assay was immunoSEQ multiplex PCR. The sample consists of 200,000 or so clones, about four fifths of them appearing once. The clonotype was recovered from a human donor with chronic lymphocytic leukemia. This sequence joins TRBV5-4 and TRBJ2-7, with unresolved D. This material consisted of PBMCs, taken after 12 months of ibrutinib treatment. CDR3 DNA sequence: TGTGCCAGCAGTATCATAACAGTGGCACGCGAGCAGTACTTC. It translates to CASSIITVAREQYF.